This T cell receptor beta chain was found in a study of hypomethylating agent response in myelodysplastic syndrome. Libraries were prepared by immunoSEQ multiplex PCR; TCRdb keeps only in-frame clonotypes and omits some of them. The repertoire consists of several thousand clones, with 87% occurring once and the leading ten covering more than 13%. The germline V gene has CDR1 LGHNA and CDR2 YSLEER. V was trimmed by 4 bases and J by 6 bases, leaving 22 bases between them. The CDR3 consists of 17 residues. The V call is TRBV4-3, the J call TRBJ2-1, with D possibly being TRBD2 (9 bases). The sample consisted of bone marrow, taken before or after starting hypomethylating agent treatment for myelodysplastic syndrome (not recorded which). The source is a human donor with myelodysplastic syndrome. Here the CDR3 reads CASSRGGGTGSFNEQFF. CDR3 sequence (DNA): TGCGCCAGCAGCCGCGGGGGGGGGACAGGTTCATTCAATGAGCAGTTCTTC.